The present TCR beta chain was sequenced within a study of T cells in Graves' hyperthyroidism and ophthalmopathy. Germline V gene data show CDR1 as MNHNS and CDR2 as SASEGT. There are 15 residues in the CDR3. V was shortened by 7 bases and J by 3 bases, with 19 bases between the two germline ends. Amplification targeted TCR beta CDR3 regions from RNA transcripts. HTBI primers were used for first-round RT-PCR of the TCR CDR3. Via MiXCR, TCRdb re-called the multiplex PCR reads, giving one row per CDR3 protein. The profile shows more than 550,000 distinct CDR3 sequences, 15% to 20% of them singletons. Those patients with uncontrolled infection, other autoimmune disease, pregnancy or lactation were excluded. The study based diagnoses on clinical symptoms, serum thyroxine and TRAb, thyroid ultrasound and orbital computed tomography. At least ten counts were recorded for this clonotype.

The TCR was taken from a man aged 50-60 years with Graves' hyperthyroidism. Sequencing was done on a sample of blood. The rearrangement links TRBV6-1 to TRBJ2-7, with D tentatively TRBD2 (5 bases). The CDR3, as DNA: TGTGCCAGCACCACAGTAGAGACGGGATACTACGAGCAGTACTTC. Residues: CASTTVETGYYEQYF.